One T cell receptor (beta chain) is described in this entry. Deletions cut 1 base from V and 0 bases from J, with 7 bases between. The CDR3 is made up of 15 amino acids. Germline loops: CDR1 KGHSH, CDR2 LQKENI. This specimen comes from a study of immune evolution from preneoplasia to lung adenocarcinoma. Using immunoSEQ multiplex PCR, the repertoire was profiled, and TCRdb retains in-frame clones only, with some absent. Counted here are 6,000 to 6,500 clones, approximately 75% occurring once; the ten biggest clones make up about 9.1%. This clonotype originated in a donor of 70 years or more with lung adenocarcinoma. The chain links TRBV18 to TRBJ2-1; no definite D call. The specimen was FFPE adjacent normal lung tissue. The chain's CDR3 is CASSPLKSSYNEQFF. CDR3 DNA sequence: TGTGCCAGCTCACCACTTAAGAGCTCCTACAATGAGCAGTTCTTC. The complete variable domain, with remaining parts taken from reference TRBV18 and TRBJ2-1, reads NAGVMQNPRHLVRRRGQEARLRCSPMKGHSHVYWYRQLPEEGLKFMVYLQKENIIDESGMPKERFSAEFPKEGPSILRIQQVVRGDSAAYFCASSPLKSSYNEQFFGPGTRLTVL.